This T cell receptor (beta chain) emerged from a study of shared clonotypes between healthy human individuals. Study-wide results and limits: Against clonotypes common to all four donors, non-shared ones had lower generation probabilities.

Method: immunoSEQ multiplex PCR; TCRdb's copy keeps in-frame clones and lacks some. The sample lists 2 million to 2.5 million clones, roughly 96% occurring once. To note about this clone: The antigen remains undetermined.

The CDR3 has 14 amino acids. Trimming left V 5 bases short and J 1 base short, with 11 bases between. Germline V gene lookup returns CDR1 PRHDT and CDR2 FYEKMQ (reference sequence). The chain has TRBV13 and TRBJ1-2, with D unresolved. The TCR sequence derives from a man aged 18-30 years in good health. What was sequenced was naive CD4+ T cells sorted from blood. Subset specified: CD45RA+ positively selected. CDR3 in amino acids: CASSPRALNYGYTF. CDR3 in DNA: TGTGCCAGCAGCCCCCGGGCCCTTAACTATGGCTACACCTTC.